This TCR beta chain derives from a study of T cell responses to AZD1222 COVID-19 vaccine. Germline V gene sequence: CDR1 SGHDN, CDR2 FVKESK. Between the trimmed V and J ends, which lost 2 bases and 7 bases, there was a span of 8 bases. This CDR3 comprises 13 residues. Here immunoSEQ multiplex PCR was the method, and the copy in TCRdb shows in-frame clones only, minus some. The sample has 150,000 to 160,000 clones, just over 90% seen once. The receptor was isolated from an adult in good health. V is TRBV14 and J is TRBJ1-4, with D unresolved. The material sequenced was peripheral blood, taken on day 0 of AZD1222 vaccination. The CDR3, as DNA: TGTGCCAGCAGCCAACGCTTAGGTGAAAAACTGTTTTTT. Amino acids: CASSQRLGEKLFF.